This TCR beta chain emerged from a study of OX40 agonist ivuxolimab in advanced cancers. The wider study: Enrollees could have had prior anti-PD-1, anti-PD-L1 or anti-CTLA-4 therapy, which about 40% had received.

TCRdb's copy holds only in-frame clones and misses some; the assay was immunoSEQ multiplex PCR. The table records about 77,000 clones, 89% of them present only once. The V end was cut by 3 bases, the J end by 14 bases, with 20 bases between. The CDR3 sequence is 14 residues long. CDR1 and CDR2 (germline): MNHEY, SMNVEV (reference sequence). General observations from the study: At 0.1 to 3.0 mg/kg and by week 6, clonal expansion occurred in CD4+ and CD8+ blood T cells.

About this clone itself: The antigen is not known.

The sample was CD4+ or CD8+ T cells sorted from blood, taken in a trial of the OX40 agonist ivuxolimab. This TCR came from an adult with an advanced solid tumor such as melanoma, head and neck, liver or kidney cancer. The chain uses TRBV27 and TRBJ2-1; D might be TRBD1 (6 bases). CDR3 nucleotides: TGTGCCAGCAGTTTCGGGCGGGCAGGGGACCCTAAGTTCTTC. Translated: CASSFGRAGDPKFF.